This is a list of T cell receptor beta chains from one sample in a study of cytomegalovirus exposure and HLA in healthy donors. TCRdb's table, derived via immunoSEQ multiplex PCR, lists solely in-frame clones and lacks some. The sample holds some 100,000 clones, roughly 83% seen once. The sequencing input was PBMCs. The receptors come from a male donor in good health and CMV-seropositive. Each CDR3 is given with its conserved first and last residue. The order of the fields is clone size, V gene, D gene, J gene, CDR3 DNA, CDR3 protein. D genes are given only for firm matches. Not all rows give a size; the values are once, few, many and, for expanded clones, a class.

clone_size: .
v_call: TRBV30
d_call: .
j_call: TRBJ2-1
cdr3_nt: TGTGCCTGGAGTATTTCCATGCCAGGCTACAATGAGCAGTTCTTC
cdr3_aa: CAWSISMPGYNEQFF

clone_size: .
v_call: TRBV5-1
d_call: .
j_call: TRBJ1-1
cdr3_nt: TGCGCCAGCAGGGAGGGATCCCCTCAGCCCACTGAAGCTTTCTTT
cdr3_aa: CASREGSPQPTEAFF

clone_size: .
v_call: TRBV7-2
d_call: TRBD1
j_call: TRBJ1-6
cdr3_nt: TGTGCCAGCAGCTTACTCGGGACAGGGAATTCACCCCTCCACTTT
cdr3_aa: CASSLLGTGNSPLHF

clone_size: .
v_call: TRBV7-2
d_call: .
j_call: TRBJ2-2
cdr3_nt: TGTGCCAGCAGTTTCAGGGGCGTCAACACCGGGGAGCTGTTTTTT
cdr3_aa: CASSFRGVNTGELFF

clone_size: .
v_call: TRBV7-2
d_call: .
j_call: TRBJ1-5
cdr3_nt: TGTGCCAGCAGCTTAGTTGATAGTGGGGGGAGCCAGCCCCAGCATTTT
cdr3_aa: CASSLVDSGGSQPQHF

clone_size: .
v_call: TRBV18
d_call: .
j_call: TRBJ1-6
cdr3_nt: TGTGCCAGCTCGGCGGACAGTGGCAGAAATTCACCCCTCCACTTT
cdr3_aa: CASSADSGRNSPLHF

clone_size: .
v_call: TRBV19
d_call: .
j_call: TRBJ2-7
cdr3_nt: TGTGCCAGTAGTGCAAGGGGCCTTCCCCCCTACGAGCAGTACTTC
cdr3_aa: CASSARGLPPYEQYF

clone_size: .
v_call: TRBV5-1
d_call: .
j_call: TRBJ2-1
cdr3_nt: TGCGCCAGCAGCTGGGGCTATGAGCAGTTCTTC
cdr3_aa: CASSWGYEQFF

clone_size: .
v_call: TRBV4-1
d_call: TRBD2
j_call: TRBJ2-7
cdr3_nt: TGCGCCAGCAGCCCTGGACTAGCGGATTCCTACGAGCAGTACTTC
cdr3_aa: CASSPGLADSYEQYF

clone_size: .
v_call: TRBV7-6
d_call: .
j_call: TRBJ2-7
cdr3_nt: TGTGCCAGCAGCTTAGTCTGGGGATTTGGGCAGGGAACCTACGAGCAGTACTTC
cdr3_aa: CASSLVWGFGQGTYEQYF

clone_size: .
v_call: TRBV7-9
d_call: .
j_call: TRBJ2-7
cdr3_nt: TGTGCCAGCAGCTTAGGGCAGGGCTTCTACGAGCAGTACTTC
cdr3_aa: CASSLGQGFYEQYF

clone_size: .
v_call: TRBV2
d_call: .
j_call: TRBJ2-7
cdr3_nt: TGTGCCAGCAGTGAGGCGGCGGGCGGGTCGAGTAACTTC
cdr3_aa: CASSEAAGGSSNF

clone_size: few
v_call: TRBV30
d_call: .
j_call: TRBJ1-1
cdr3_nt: TGTGCCTGGGGCTCCGGGTTCGCTGAAGCTATCTTT
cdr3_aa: CAWGSGFAEAIF

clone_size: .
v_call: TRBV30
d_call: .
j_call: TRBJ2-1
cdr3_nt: TGTGCCTGGAGTCTCAATGAGCAGTTCTTC
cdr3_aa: CAWSLNEQFF

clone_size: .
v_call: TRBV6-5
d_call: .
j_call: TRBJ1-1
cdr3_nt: TGTGCCAGCAGCCTGTCGGTAAGGAGCACTGAAGCTTTCTTT
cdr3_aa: CASSLSVRSTEAFF

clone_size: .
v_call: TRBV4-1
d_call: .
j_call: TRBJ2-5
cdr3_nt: TGCGCCAGCAGCCAAGGATGGGACAACCAGGGGGAGACCCAGTACTTC
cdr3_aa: CASSQGWDNQGETQYF

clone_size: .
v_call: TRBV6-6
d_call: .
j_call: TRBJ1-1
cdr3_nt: TGTGCCAGCAGTTATACCCCCCCCCGAGGCACTGAAGCTTTCTTT
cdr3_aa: CASSYTPPRGTEAFF

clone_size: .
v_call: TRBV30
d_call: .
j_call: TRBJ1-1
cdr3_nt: TGTGCCTGGAGTGTAGGTGCAGGGATGAACACTGAAGCTTTCTTT
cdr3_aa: CAWSVGAGMNTEAFF

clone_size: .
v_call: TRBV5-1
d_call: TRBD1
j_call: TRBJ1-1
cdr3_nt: TGCGCCAGCAGCCCGGACAGGCCGGGCACTGAAGCTTTCTTT
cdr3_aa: CASSPDRPGTEAFF

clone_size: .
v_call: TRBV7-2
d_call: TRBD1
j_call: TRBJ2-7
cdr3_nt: TGTGCCAGCGCGGGACAGGGATTCTCCTACGAGCAGTACTTC
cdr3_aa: CASAGQGFSYEQYF

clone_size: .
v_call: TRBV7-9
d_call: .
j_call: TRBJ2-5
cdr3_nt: TGTTCCAGCAGCTCCGTTACCGGACAGAAAGAGACCCAGTACTTC
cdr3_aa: CSSSSVTGQKETQYF

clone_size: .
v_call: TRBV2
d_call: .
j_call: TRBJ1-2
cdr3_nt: TGTGCCAGCAGTGAAAGGCACAGGGATCTTAACTATGGCTACACCTTC
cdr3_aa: CASSERHRDLNYGYTF

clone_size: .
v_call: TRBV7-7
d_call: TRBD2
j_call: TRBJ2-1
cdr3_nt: TGTGCTAGCAGCTTGGGAGGGGCAGTTAGCGATGAGCAGTTCTTC
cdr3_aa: CASSLGGAVSDEQFF

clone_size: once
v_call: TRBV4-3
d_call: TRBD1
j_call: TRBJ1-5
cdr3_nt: TGCGCCAGCAGCCAAGATAGACAGGGGGATCAGCCCCAGCATTTT
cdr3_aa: CASSQDRQGDQPQHF

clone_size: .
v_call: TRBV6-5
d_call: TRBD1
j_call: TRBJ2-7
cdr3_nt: TGTGCCAGCAGTTACTCGACAGGGGGGGCCTACGAGCAGTACTTC
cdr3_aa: CASSYSTGGAYEQYF

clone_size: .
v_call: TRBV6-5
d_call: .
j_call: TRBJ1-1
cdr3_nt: TGTGCCAGCACCTACGGTGGGAACACTGAAGCTTTCTTT
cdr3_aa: CASTYGGNTEAFF

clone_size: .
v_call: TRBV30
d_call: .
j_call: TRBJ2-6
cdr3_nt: TGTGCCGGGGGCGGATCTACAAGGACGGCTAACGTCCTGACTTTC
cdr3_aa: CAGGGSTRTANVLTF

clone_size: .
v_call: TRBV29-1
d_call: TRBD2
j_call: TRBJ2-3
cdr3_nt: TGCAGCGTTAACCTGGGGGTGACTAGCGGGGGTACAGATACGCAGTATTTT
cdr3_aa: CSVNLGVTSGGTDTQYF

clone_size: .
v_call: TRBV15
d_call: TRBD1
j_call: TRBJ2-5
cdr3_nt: TGTGCCACCAGCACCCGAGGGGGCACGGAAGAGACCCAGTACTTC
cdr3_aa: CATSTRGGTEETQYF

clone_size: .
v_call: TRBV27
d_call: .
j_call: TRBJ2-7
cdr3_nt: TGTGCCAGCAGTTTATCCCAGGGTCCCTACGAGCAGTACTTC
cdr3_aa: CASSLSQGPYEQYF